This T cell receptor (beta chain) was captured in a study of blood T cells in healthy people across ages. Study-wide background: About one barcoded beta molecule per two T cells came from capture by template switching. Study results and limitations: Age showed a roughly linear inverse relationship with TCR beta diversity per million T cells. Estimated diversity, derived from one million T cells, was regarded as an underestimate.

Germline V gene data show CDR1 as MNHEY and CDR2 as SVGAGI. This CDR3 contains 13 residues. A note on this clonotype: No antigen is known for it.

The use of a sample-barcoded 5' primer and a J-beta primer mix characterized a second PCR of about 7 to 12 cycles. TCRdb processed the 5' RACE reads anew with MiXCR; each CDR3 protein has one entry. The data show some 1.5 million distinct CDR3 sequences, roughly 43% seen once. The chain recombines TRBV6-5 with TRBJ2-5; TRBD1 aligns across 7 bases. The DNA end lines up better with TRBJ2-7; the J call may be wrong. The sequence came from a young woman in good health. The specimen was blood. CDR3: CASSGTGENEQYF. The CDR3 DNA follows: TGTGCCAGCAGTGGTACAGGGGAAAACGAGCAGTACTTC.